These 3 T cell receptor beta chains were all obtained from the same sample, sequenced in a study of OX40 agonist ivuxolimab in advanced cancers. The assay was immunoSEQ multiplex PCR, and TCRdb's table has in-frame clones only and misses some. The sample holds tens of thousands of clones, 70% to 90% seen once. This specimen consisted of CD4+ or CD8+ T cells sorted from blood, obtained in a trial of the OX40 agonist ivuxolimab. The receptors shown here come from an adult with an advanced solid tumor such as melanoma, head and neck, liver or kidney cancer.

This clone has just a few counts. V is TRBV11-2 and J is TRBJ1-1, with D unclear. V was trimmed by 5 bases and J by 2 bases, leaving 9 bases between them. This CDR3 is 13 amino acids long. The germline gives CDR1 SGHAT, CDR2 FQNNGV. As DNA, the CDR3 is TGTGCCAGCAGCGCGGGTCCTAACACTGAAGCTTTCTTT. Its protein product is CASSAGPNTEAFF. The complete variable domain, with remaining parts taken from reference TRBV11-2 and TRBJ1-1, reads EAGVAQSPRYKIIEKRQSVAFWCNPISGHATLYWYQQILGQGPKLLIQFQNNGVVDDSQLPKDRFSAERLKGVDSTLKIQPAKLEDSAVYLCASSAGPNTEAFFGQGTRLTVV.

This clone was seen a handful of times. V usage is TRBV11-3 and J usage is TRBJ2-3; 7 bases are shared with TRBD1. Germline CDR1 and CDR2: SGHNT and YENEEA. V dropped 5 bases and J dropped 4; count of bases not matched to a gene: 12. There are 16 residues in the CDR3. The CDR3 sequence: CASSPQSRGKADTQYF. Written as DNA, the CDR3 is TGTGCCAGCAGCCCTCAGAGCAGGGGGAAGGCAGATACGCAGTATTTT.

The chain has TRBV9 and TRBJ1-2; tentative D call: TRBD1 (5 bases). The length of the CDR3 is 15 residues. CDR1 and CDR2 (germline): SGDLS, YYNGEE. V was cut by 3 bases and J by 5 bases, with 17 bases left in between. The CDR3 sequence: CASSATSDSNYGYTF. The CDR3 coding sequence is TGTGCCAGCAGCGCAACCTCAGACAGTAATTATGGCTACACCTTC. Full variable domain (missing parts from reference TRBV9 and TRBJ1-2): DSGVTQTPKHLITATGQRVTLRCSPRSGDLSVYWYQQSLDQGLQFLIQYYNGEERAKGNILERFSAQQFPDLHSELNLSSLELGDSALYFCASSATSDSNYGYTFGSGTRLTVV.